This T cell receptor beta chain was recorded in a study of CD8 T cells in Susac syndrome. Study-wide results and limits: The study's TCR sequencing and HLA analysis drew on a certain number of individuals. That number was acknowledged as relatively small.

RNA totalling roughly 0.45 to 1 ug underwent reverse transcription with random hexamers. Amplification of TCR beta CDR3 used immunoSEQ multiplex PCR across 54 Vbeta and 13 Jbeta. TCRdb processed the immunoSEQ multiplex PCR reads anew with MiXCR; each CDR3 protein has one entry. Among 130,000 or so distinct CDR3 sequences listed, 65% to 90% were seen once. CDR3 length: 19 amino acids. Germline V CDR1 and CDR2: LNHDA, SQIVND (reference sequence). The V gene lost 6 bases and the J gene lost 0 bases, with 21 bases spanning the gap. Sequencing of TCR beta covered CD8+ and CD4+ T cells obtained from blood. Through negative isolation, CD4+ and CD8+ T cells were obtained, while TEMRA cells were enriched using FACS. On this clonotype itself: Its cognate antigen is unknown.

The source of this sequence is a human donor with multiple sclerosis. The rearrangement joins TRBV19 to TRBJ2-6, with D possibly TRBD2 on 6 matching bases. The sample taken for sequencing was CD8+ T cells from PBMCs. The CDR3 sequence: CASSNRERGLDSGANVLTF. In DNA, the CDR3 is TGTGCCAGTAGCAACCGGGAGAGAGGACTGGACTCTGGGGCCAACGTCCTGACTTTC.